The clone carrying this T cell receptor (beta chain) appeared many times. Its specificity is not known. The sample belongs to a study of regulatory T cells in long-lasting Graves disease. For TCR beta, libraries came from iRepertoire HTBI primers and Arm-PCR of CDR3 regions. TCRdb passed the multiplex PCR reads through MiXCR, listing each CDR3 protein once. This table holds approximately 360,000 distinct CDR3 sequences, approximately 10% found once. The CDR3 is 16 amino acids. The germline V gene encodes CDR1 MNHNS and CDR2 SASEGT. J gave up 5 bases and V 7 bases, and 11 bases lay outside the gene matches. Time point noted: newly diagnosed GD, antithyroid drugs for less than 3 months. The TCR library was made from RNA extracted from PBMCs. Points from the study as a whole: With persistent disease, TRBV28, TRBJ1-2 and TRBJ2-5 were the favored segments. Study of thyroid tissue was not done, with only peripheral blood studied.

This sample also appeared in a second study, on T cells in Graves' hyperthyroidism and ophthalmopathy.

Sequencing used peripheral blood mononuclear cells (PBMCs), obtained at new diagnosis, from a patient treated with antithyroid drugs. The chain couples TRBV6-1 to TRBJ2-3; 11 bases fit TRBD2. This TCR derives from a woman between 18 and 29 years old with Graves disease. The DNA of the CDR3 is TGTGCCAGCACCACTGGACTAGCGGGCCTCCTAGATACGCAGTATTTT. This sequence encodes CASTTGLAGLLDTQYF.